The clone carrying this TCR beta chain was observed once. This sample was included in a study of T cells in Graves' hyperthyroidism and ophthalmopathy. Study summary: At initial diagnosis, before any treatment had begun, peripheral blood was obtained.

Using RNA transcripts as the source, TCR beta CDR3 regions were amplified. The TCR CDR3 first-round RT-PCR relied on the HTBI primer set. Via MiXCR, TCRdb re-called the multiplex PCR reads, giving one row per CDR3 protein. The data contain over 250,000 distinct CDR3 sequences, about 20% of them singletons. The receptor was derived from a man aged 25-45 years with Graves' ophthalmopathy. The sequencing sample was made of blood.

CDR3 nucleotide sequence: TGTGCCAGCAGCTTAGGGGGGCGGTATAATTCACCCCTCCACTTT. Residues: CASSLGGRYNSPLHF. J is TRBJ1-6 and V is TRBV7-8; a possible D gene is TRBD1 (6 bases). The CDR3 is 15 amino acids. The germline V gene encodes CDR1 SGHVS and CDR2 FQNEAQ. Trimming cost V 1 base and J 4 bases, with 8 bases left between them.